These 7 T cell receptor beta chains originate from one sample sequenced in a study of T cells in localized non-small cell lung cancer (dated by TCRdb to about 2020). Receptor amplification or capture employed the immunoSEQ multiplex PCR assay. TCRdb took over this immuneACCESS table, retaining in-frame rearrangements with V and J assigned. Such tables are incomplete; in checked studies, under half of the missing clones stem from an unresolved V gene, and the remainder is unexplained. In this sample the table shows 40,000 to 55,000 clones, roughly 80% of which occur a single time. Jointly, the top ten make up about 4.6% of the sample. This sample comprised PBMCs, obtained before any cancer treatment. The receptors were sampled from a woman aged 40 to 75 with stage II lung adenocarcinoma.

CDR3 in amino acids: CASSQTGGEQFF. The CDR3 DNA reads TGTGCCAGCAGCCAGACGGGCGGGGAGCAGTTCTTC. The chain uses TRBV6-6 and TRBJ2-1; TRBD2 might be the D (5 bases). Germline V gene sequence: CDR1 MNHNY, CDR2 SVGAGI (reference sequence). V gave up 6 bases and J gave up 10 bases, with 13 bases separating them. The CDR3 contains 12 residues.

The J gene is TRBJ1-2, the V gene TRBV6-1, with no clear D. V was cut by 5 bases and J by 8 bases, with 12 bases left in between. This CDR3 has 12 amino acids. Germline CDR1 reads MNHNS; CDR2 reads SASEGT. The CDR3 sequence is CASSLPGFGYTF. CDR3 DNA sequence: TGTGCCAGCAGTCTTCCAGGTTTCGGCTACACCTTC.

This chain joins TRBV28 and TRBJ2-3; maybe TRBD2 (6 bases). Germline CDR1 and CDR2: MDHEN and SYDVKM. The CDR3 covers 13 residues. V lost 4 bases and J lost 3, with 8 bases in between. CDR3 protein: CASSSRGTDTQYF. DNA of the CDR3: TGTGCCAGCAGTTCACGGGGGACAGATACGCAGTATTTT.

In nucleotides, the CDR3 is TGTGCCAGCCTAGACCCCGGGACAGGAGGGCAGCCCCAGCATTTT. Translation: CASLDPGTGGQPQHF. J is TRBJ1-5 and V is TRBV6-1; 8 bases are a match to TRBD1. CDR1 and CDR2 from the germline V gene are MNHNS and SASEGT. The CDR3 runs 15 residues. The ends lost 8 bases at V and 7 bases at J; junction bases unmatched: 13.

The chain uses TRBV5-5 and TRBJ2-2; D is uncertain. The CDR3 has 16 residues. Trimming removed 4 bases at V and 1 base at J, with 14 bases between. Germline CDR1 and CDR2: SGHKS and YYEKEE (reference sequence). The CDR3 DNA reads TGTGCCAGCAGCCCAAATTGGGCAGAGAACACCGGGGAGCTGTTTTTT. Its protein product is CASSPNWAENTGELFF. The full variable domain, in which reference TRBV5-5 and TRBJ2-2 provide the parts outside the CDR3, is DAGVTQSPTHLIKTRGQQVTLRCSPISGHKSVSWYQQVLGQGPQFIFQYYEKEERGRGNFPDRFSARQFPNYSSELNVNALLLGDSALYLCASSPNWAENTGELFFGEGSRLTVL.

Of note for this clone: As the CDR3 is not closed by the conserved phenylalanine or tryptophan, this likely results from a read error. This rearrangement joins TRBV15 to TRBJ1-2; D perhaps matches TRBD1 (6 bases). This CDR3 spans 14 amino acids. Germline-derived CDR1 and CDR2 are LNHNV and YYDKDF (reference sequence). V lost 0 bases, J lost 8 bases, and 13 bases lay in between. CDR3 bases: TGTGCCACCAGCAGAGATCTCACAGGGCCCGGCTACACCCTC. Protein product: CATSRDLTGPGYTL.

The chain couples TRBV7-6 to TRBJ2-3, with D perhaps matching TRBD1 (5 bases). CDR1 and CDR2 from the germline V gene are SGHVS and FNYEAQ. Trimming left V 2 bases short and J 1 base short, with 7 bases between. The CDR3 runs to 14 residues. The CDR3 DNA is TGTGCCAGCAGCTTACAGGGTGGCACAGATACGCAGTATTTT. It is translated as CASSLQGGTDTQYF.